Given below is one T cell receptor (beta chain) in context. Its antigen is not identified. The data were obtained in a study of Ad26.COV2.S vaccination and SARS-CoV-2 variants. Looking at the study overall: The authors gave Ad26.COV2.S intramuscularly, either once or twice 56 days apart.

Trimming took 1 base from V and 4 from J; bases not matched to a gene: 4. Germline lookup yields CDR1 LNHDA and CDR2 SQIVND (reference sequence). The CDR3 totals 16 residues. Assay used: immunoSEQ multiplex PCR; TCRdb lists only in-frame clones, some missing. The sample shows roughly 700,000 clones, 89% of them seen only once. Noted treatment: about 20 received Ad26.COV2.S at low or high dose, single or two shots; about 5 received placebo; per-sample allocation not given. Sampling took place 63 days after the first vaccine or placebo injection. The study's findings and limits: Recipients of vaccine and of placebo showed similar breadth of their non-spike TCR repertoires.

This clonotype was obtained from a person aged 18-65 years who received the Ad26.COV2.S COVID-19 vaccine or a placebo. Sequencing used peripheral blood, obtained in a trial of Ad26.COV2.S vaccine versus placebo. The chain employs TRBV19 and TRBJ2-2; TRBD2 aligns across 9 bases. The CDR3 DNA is TGTGCCAGTAGTATAGCGAGCGGGGGGAGCACCGGGGAGCTGTTTTTT. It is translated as CASSIASGGSTGELFF. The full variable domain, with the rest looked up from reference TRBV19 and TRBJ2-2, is DGGITQSPKYLFRKEGQNVTLSCEQNLNHDAMYWYRQDPGQGLRLIYYSQIVNDFQKGDIAEGYSVSREKKESFPLTVTSAQKNPTAFYLCASSIASGGSTGELFFGEGSRLTVL.